The rows below give T cell receptor beta chains drawn from one sample of a study of blood T cell repertoires in COVID-19. Clones were read by immunoSEQ multiplex PCR, and TCRdb kept only the in-frame ones, dropping some. This table has some 83,000 clones, approximately 78% appearing once. Sequencing was carried out using peripheral blood. The receptor set was obtained from a human donor in a cohort sampled during active COVID-19. Each CDR3 is given with its conserved first and last residue. Each record gives: clone size, D gene, J gene, V gene, CDR3 protein, CDR3 DNA. The D gene is left open where the match is weak. Only part of the rows carry a size: once, few, many, or a class if the clone is expanded.

clone size: -
D gene: -
J gene: TRBJ1-2
V gene: TRBV5-6
CDR3 protein: CASSLGVGNNYGYTF
CDR3 DNA: TGTGCCAGCAGCTTGGGGGTCGGGAACAACTATGGCTACACCTTC

clone size: once
D gene: TRBD2
J gene: TRBJ2-7
V gene: TRBV7-2
CDR3 protein: CASSLSGGSYEQYF
CDR3 DNA: TGTGCCAGCAGCCTTAGCGGGGGATCCTACGAGCAGTACTTC

clone size: -
D gene: -
J gene: TRBJ2-1
V gene: TRBV18
CDR3 protein: CASSPKPTAQGSSYNEQFF
CDR3 DNA: TGTGCCAGCTCACCAAAACCCACGGCGCAGGGGAGCTCCTACAATGAGCAGTTCTTC

clone size: -
D gene: -
J gene: TRBJ2-3
V gene: TRBV28
CDR3 protein: CASSTRGRGGADTQYF
CDR3 DNA: TGTGCCAGCAGTACACGGGGGAGGGGGGGGGCAGATACGCAGTATTTT

clone size: -
D gene: -
J gene: TRBJ2-5
V gene: TRBV28
CDR3 protein: CAISGTVRETQYF
CDR3 DNA: TGTGCCATTTCCGGGACTGTTCGTGAGACCCAGTACTTC

clone size: few
D gene: -
J gene: TRBJ1-6
V gene: TRBV19
CDR3 protein: CASSLAGEGGSGPLHF
CDR3 DNA: TGTGCCAGTAGCCTCGCGGGAGAGGGGGGTTCGGGTCCCCTCCACTTT

clone size: -
D gene: TRBD1
J gene: TRBJ2-7
V gene: TRBV3-1/TRBV3-2
CDR3 protein: CASSQVDRVSYEQYF
CDR3 DNA: TGTGCCAGCAGCCAAGTCGACAGGGTATCCTACGAGCAGTACTTC

clone size: once
D gene: -
J gene: TRBJ1-2
V gene: TRBV20-1
CDR3 protein: CSASTRRVGGANYGYTF
CDR3 DNA: TGCAGTGCTAGTACTCGGAGGGTTGGTGGGGCTAACTATGGCTACACCTTC

clone size: -
D gene: -
J gene: TRBJ2-3
V gene: TRBV18
CDR3 protein: CASSLSRGSTQYF
CDR3 DNA: TGTGCCAGCTCACTCTCGAGGGGGTCTACGCAGTATTTT

clone size: -
D gene: -
J gene: TRBJ2-3
V gene: TRBV5-1
CDR3 protein: CASSFGGPSTDTQYF
CDR3 DNA: TGCGCCAGCAGCTTCGGAGGACCTAGCACAGATACGCAGTATTTT

clone size: -
D gene: TRBD1
J gene: TRBJ1-4
V gene: TRBV5-1
CDR3 protein: CASSPNLQDRGNEKLFF
CDR3 DNA: TGCGCCAGCAGCCCCAACCTCCAAGACAGGGGGAATGAAAAACTGTTTTTT

clone size: once
D gene: TRBD1
J gene: TRBJ2-5
V gene: TRBV18
CDR3 protein: CASSPQGQQETQYF
CDR3 DNA: TGTGCCAGCTCACCGCAGGGACAGCAAGAGACCCAGTACTTC

clone size: -
D gene: TRBD2
J gene: TRBJ2-7
V gene: TRBV25-1
CDR3 protein: CASSGLAGAYYEQYF
CDR3 DNA: TGTGCCAGCAGTGGCTTAGCGGGGGCTTACTACGAGCAGTACTTC

clone size: once
D gene: TRBD2
J gene: TRBJ2-1
V gene: TRBV7-9
CDR3 protein: CASSRGLAGIDEQFF
CDR3 DNA: TGTGCCAGCAGCAGAGGGCTAGCGGGGATCGATGAGCAGTTCTTC

clone size: once
D gene: -
J gene: TRBJ2-1
V gene: TRBV6-5
CDR3 protein: CASSYSSDNEQFF
CDR3 DNA: TGTGCCAGCAGTTACTCTTCTGACAATGAGCAGTTCTTC

clone size: -
D gene: -
J gene: TRBJ1-5
V gene: TRBV7-2
CDR3 protein: CASSLMARGNQPQHF
CDR3 DNA: TGTGCCAGCAGCTTAATGGCCAGGGGCAATCAGCCCCAGCATTTT

clone size: -
D gene: -
J gene: TRBJ1-1
V gene: TRBV9
CDR3 protein: CASSVAVEVGITEAFF
CDR3 DNA: TGTGCCAGCAGCGTAGCGGTGGAGGTCGGGATTACTGAAGCTTTCTTT